This entry describes one T cell receptor beta chain. The antigen is not known. This entry comes from a study of shared clonotypes between healthy human individuals. General study findings and limits: Donor clonotype sharing was expected to depend on sequencing depth. Investigators collected only blood, and repertoires in tissues likely differ. Clonotypes not shared had lower generation probabilities than those common to all four donors.

Investigators divided CD4+ cells into CD45RA+ naive and CD45RA-negative memory subsets. Produced via immunoSEQ multiplex PCR; TCRdb's table is partial and in-frame only. The sample has approximately 1,000,000 clones; 70% to 80% are singletons. Deletions cut 3 bases from V and 5 bases from J, with 13 bases between. CDR1 and CDR2 (germline): SNHLY, FYNNEI. The CDR3 length is 14 residues. This receptor was identified in a young man in good health. Some clones in this sample may be carry-over from other donors' samples. The sample was memory CD4+ T cells from PBMCs. Subset meaning: CD45RA-negative fraction. V is TRBV2 and J is TRBJ1-1; D gene unclear. CDR3 bases: TGTGCCAGCAGTGAGTGGAGGGAGCAGACTGAAGCTTTCTTT. This gives the protein CASSEWREQTEAFF. The variable domain in full, completed from reference TRBV2 and TRBJ1-1, reads EPEVTQTPSHQVTQMGQEVILRCVPISNHLYFYWYRQILGQKVEFLVSFYNNEISEKSEIFDDQFSVERPDGSNFTLKIRSTKLEDSAMYFCASSEWREQTEAFFGQGTRLTVV.